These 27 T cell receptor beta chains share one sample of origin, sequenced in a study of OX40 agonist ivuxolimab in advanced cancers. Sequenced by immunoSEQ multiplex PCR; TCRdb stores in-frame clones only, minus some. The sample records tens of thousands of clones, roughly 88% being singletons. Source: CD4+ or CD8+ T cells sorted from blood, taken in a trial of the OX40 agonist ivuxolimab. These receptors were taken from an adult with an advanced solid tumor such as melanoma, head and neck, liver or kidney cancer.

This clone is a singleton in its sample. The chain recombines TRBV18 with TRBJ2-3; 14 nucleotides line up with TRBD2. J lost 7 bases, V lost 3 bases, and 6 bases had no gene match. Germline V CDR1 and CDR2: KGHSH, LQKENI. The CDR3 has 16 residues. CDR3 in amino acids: CASSPGTSGRRHTQYF. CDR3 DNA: TGTGCCAGCTCACCCGGGACTAGCGGGAGAAGGCATACGCAGTATTTT.

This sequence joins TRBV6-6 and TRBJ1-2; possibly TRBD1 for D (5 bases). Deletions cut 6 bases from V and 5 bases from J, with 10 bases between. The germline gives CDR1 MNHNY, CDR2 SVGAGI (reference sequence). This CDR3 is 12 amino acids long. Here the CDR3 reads CASRGTVYGYTF. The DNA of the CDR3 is TGTGCCAGCAGAGGGACGGTTTATGGCTACACCTTC.

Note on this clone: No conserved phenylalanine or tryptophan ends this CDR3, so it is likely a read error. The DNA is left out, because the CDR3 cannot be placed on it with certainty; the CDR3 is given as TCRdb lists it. CDR3 region: CASSLPSGPLLRL. V and J are TRBV2 and TRBJ2-7. The CDR3 comprises 13 residues, both ends counted. CDR1 and CDR2 from the germline V gene are SNHLY and FYNNEI.

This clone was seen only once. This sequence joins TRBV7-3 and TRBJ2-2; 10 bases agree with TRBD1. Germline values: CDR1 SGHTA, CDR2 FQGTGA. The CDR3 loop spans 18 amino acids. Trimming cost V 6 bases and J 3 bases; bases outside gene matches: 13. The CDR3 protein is CASRPGTGALGDTGELFF. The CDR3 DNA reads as TGTGCCAGCAGACCCGGGACAGGGGCTTTAGGGGACACCGGGGAGCTGTTTTTT.

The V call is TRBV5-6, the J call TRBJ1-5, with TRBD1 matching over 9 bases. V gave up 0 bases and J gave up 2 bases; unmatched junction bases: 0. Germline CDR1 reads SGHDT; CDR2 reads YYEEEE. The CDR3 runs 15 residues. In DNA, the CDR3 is TGTGCCAGCAGCTTGGGGACAGGGGGCAATCAGCCCCAGCATTTT. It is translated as CASSLGTGGNQPQHF. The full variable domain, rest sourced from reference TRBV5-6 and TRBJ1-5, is DAGVTQSPTHLIKTRGQQVTLRCSPKSGHDTVSWYQQALGQGPQFIFQYYEEEERQRGNFPDRFSGHQFPNYSSELNVNALLLGDSALYLCASSLGTGGNQPQHFGDGTRLSIL.

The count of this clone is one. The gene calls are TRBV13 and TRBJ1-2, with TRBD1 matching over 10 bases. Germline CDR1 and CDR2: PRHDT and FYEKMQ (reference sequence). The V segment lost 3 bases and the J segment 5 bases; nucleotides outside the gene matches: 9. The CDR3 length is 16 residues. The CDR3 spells CASSFQPDRGSYGYTF. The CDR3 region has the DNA TGTGCCAGCAGCTTTCAGCCGGACAGGGGGTCGTATGGCTACACCTTC.

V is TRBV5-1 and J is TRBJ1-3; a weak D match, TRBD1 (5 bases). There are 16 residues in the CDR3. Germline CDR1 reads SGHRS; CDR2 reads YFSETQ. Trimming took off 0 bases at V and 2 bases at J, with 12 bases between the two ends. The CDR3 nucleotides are TGCGCCAGCAGCTTGGAGGGCAGGGATCCTGGAAACACCATATATTTT. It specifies CASSLEGRDPGNTIYF.

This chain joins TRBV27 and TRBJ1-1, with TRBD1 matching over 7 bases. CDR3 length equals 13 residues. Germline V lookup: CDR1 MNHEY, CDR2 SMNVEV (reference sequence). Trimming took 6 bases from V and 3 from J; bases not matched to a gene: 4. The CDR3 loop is CASSRQGDTEAFF. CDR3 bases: TGTGCCAGCAGCCGACAGGGTGACACTGAAGCTTTCTTT.

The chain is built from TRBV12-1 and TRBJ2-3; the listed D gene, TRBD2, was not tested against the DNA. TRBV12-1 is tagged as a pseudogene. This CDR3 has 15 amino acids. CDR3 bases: TGTGCCAGCGGCTCCGGGACTGGGGCAACAGATACGCAGTATTTT. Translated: CASGSGTGATDTQYF.

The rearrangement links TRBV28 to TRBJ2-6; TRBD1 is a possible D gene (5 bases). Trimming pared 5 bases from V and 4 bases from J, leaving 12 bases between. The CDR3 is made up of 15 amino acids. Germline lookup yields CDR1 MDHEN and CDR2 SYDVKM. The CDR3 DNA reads TGTGCCAGCAGTGTCTACAGGTCCGGGGCCAACGTCCTGACTTTC. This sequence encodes CASSVYRSGANVLTF.

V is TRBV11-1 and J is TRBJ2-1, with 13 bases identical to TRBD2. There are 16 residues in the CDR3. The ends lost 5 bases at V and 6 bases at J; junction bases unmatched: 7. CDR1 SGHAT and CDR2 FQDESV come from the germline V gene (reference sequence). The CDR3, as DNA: TGTGCCAGCAGCCCTTGGACTAGCGGGAGCGGCAATGAGCAGTTCTTC. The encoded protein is CASSPWTSGSGNEQFF.

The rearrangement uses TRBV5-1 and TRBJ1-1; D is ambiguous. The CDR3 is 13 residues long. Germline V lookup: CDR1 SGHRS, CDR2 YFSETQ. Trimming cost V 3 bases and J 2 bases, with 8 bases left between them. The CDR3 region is CASSSQPNTEAFF. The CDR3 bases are TGCGCCAGCAGCTCCCAACCTAACACTGAAGCTTTCTTT.

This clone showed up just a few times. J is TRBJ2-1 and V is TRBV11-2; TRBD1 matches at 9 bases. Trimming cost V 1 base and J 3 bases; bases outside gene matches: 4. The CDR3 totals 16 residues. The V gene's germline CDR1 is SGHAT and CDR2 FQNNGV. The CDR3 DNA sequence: TGTGCCAGCAGCTTAGCAGCGACAGGGGGCTACAATGAGCAGTTCTTC. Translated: CASSLAATGGYNEQFF.

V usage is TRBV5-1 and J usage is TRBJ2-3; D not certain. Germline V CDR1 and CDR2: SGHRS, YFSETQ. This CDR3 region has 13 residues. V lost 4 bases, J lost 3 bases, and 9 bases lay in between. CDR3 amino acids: CASSPTQTDTQYF. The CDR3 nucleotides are TGCGCCAGCAGCCCGACCCAAACAGATACGCAGTATTTT.

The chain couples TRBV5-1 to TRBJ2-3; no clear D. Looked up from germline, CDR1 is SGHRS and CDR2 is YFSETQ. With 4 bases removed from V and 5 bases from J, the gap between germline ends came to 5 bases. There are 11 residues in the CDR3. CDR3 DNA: TGCGCCAGCAGCAGTGGAGATACGCAGTATTTT. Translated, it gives CASSSGDTQYF.

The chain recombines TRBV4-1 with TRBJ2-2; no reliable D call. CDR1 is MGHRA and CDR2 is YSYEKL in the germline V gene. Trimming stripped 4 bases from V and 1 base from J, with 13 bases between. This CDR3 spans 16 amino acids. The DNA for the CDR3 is TGCGCCAGCAGCCGAAAGACCCCGGGGAACACCGGGGAGCTGTTTTTT. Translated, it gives CASSRKTPGNTGELFF.

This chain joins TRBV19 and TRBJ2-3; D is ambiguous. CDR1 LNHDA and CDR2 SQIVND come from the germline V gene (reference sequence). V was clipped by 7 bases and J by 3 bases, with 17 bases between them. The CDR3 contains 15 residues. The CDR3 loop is CASTPKDKRTDTQYF. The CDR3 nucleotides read TGTGCCAGTACCCCGAAAGATAAACGGACAGATACGCAGTATTTT.

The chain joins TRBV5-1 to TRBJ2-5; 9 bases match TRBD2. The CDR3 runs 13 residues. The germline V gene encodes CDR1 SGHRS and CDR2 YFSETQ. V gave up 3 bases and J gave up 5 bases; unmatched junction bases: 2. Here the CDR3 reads CASSSSGAETQYF. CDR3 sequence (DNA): TGCGCCAGCAGCTCTAGCGGGGCGGAGACCCAGTACTTC.

CDR3 nucleotides: TGTGCCAGCTCACAAGGACAGGGTTCGGACACCGGGGAGCTGTTTTTT. Protein: CASSQGQGSDTGELFF. This rearrangement joins TRBV18 to TRBJ2-2, with 8 bases identical to TRBD1. The CDR3 consists of 16 residues. V gave up 4 bases and J gave up 3 bases; unmatched junction bases: 7. Germline lookup yields CDR1 KGHSH and CDR2 LQKENI. The full variable domain, its missing parts supplied by reference TRBV18 and TRBJ2-2, is NAGVMQNPRHLVRRRGQEARLRCSPMKGHSHVYWYRQLPEEGLKFMVYLQKENIIDESGMPKERFSAEFPKEGPSILRIQQVVRGDSAAYFCASSQGQGSDTGELFFGEGSRLTVL.

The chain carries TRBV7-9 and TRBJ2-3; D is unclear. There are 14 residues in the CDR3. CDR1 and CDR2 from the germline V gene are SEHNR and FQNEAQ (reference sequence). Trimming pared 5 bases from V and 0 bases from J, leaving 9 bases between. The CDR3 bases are TGTGCCAGCAGCCCGGACCGAAGCACAGATACGCAGTATTTT. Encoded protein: CASSPDRSTDTQYF.

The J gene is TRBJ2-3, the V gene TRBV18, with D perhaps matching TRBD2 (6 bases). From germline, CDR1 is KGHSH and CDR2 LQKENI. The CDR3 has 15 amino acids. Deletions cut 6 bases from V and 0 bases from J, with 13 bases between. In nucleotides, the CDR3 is TGTGCCAGCTCCTCCGGGGGTATTAGCACAGATACGCAGTATTTT. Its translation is CASSSGGISTDTQYF.

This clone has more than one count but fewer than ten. The CDR3 protein is CASSLVTLGGANVLTF. DNA for the CDR3: TGTGCCAGCAGCTTAGTCACCCTGGGTGGGGCCAACGTCCTGACTTTC. The genes are TRBV7-2 and TRBJ2-6; D unclear. There are 16 residues in the CDR3. V lost 1 base and J lost 3, with 10 bases in between. The germline V gene has CDR1 SGHTA and CDR2 FQGNSA.

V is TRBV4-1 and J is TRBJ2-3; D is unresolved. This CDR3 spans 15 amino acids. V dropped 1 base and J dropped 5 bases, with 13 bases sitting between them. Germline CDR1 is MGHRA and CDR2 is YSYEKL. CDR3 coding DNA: TGCGCCAGCAGCCAAGTGGTCAGTTCGGGAGATACGCAGTATTTT. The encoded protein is CASSQVVSSGDTQYF.

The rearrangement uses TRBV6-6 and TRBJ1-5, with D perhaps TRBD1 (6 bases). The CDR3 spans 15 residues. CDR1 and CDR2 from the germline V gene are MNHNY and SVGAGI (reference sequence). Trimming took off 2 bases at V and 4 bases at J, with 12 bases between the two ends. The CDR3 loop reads CASSYPGERNQPQHF. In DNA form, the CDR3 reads TGTGCCAGCAGTTACCCAGGGGAGAGGAATCAGCCCCAGCATTTT.

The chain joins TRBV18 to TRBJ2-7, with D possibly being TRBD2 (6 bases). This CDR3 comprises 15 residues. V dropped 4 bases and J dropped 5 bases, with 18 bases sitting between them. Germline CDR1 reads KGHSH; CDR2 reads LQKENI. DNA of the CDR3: TGTGCCAGCTCACAAACGGAGGGAGGTTTCCACGAGCAGTACTTC. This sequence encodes CASSQTEGGFHEQYF.

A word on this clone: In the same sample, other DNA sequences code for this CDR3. CDR3 sequence (DNA): TGTGCCAGCAGCTTAGAGGGGGCTAGCTCCTACAATGAGCAGTTCTTC. Translated: CASSLEGASSYNEQFF. The rearrangement uses TRBV7-9 and TRBJ2-1; TRBD1 matches 7 bases. Trimming took 1 base from V and 0 from J; bases not matched to a gene: 3. The CDR3 has 16 residues. CDR1 SEHNR and CDR2 FQNEAQ come from the germline V gene (reference sequence).

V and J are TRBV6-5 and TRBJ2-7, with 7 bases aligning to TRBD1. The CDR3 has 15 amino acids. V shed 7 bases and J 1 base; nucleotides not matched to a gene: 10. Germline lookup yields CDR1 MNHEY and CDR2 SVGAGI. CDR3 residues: CASTLRAGGSYEQYF. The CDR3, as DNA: TGTGCCAGCACCTTACGGGCAGGGGGATCCTACGAGCAGTACTTC.